This TCR beta chain was obtained from a study of cytomegalovirus exposure and HLA in healthy donors. Study conclusions and caveats: In terms of immune exposure information, only CMV serostatus was available. Presence/absence analyses assumed roughly uniform sequencing depth across donors, which may not hold. Later analysis associated a missense DCLRE1C variant with TCR beta V- and J-gene trimming. 15,000 to 20,000 TCR beta sequences were associated with HLA alleles at 0.05 false discovery rate in a later analysis.

With 60 Vbeta and 13 Jbeta primers, the PCR was carried out. Some clones are missing from TCRdb's copy, which holds only in-frame ones; the method was immunoSEQ multiplex PCR. The sample shows fewer than 200,000 clones, roughly 85% of them seen only once. Comments on this clone: Its antigen is not known.

J gave up 4 bases and V 0 bases, and 8 bases lay outside the gene matches. The CDR3 runs to 17 residues. The V gene's germline CDR1 is SGHDN and CDR2 FVKESK. The chain has TRBV14 and TRBJ2-2, with 7 bases identical to TRBD2. Source material: PBMCs. The receptor's source is a man between 25 and 39 years old in good health and CMV-seropositive. CDR3 sequence: CASSQDGAGVFTGELFF. CDR3 bases: TGTGCCAGCAGCCAAGATGGGGCGGGAGTCTTCACCGGGGAGCTGTTTTTT. Filled out from reference TRBV14 and TRBJ2-2, the complete variable domain reads EAGVTQFPSHSVIEKGQTVTLRCDPISGHDNLYWYRRVMGKEIKFLLHFVKESKQDESGMPNNRFLAERTGGTYSTLKVQPAELEDSGVYFCASSQDGAGVFTGELFFGEGSRLTVL.